This T cell receptor (beta chain) was sequenced during a study of blood T cell repertoires in COVID-19. Looking at the study overall: Collection of acute and convalescent COVID-19 samples took place in the United States, Italy and Spain.

The CDR3 runs to 14 residues. Germline V gene lookup returns CDR1 MNHEY and CDR2 SMNVEV (reference sequence). Authors' methods: Amplification of reference gene primers was used by the study to estimate nucleated cell counts. Method: immunoSEQ multiplex PCR; TCRdb's copy keeps in-frame clones and lacks some. That table is the source of V, J and clone size, and D and trimming were worked out from the DNA. The data show under 300,000 clones, roughly 85% seen once. The sequencing input was peripheral blood. The TCR sequence derives from a woman aged 45 to 65 who had recovered from COVID-19. The chain recombines TRBV27 with TRBJ2-7; D might be TRBD1 (6 bases). CDR3 residues: CASSDRSSSDEQYF. Written as DNA, the CDR3 is TGTGCATCTTCGGACAGATCAAGCTCGGACGAGCAGTACTTC.